This T cell receptor beta chain was recovered during a study of PD-1 blockade in classical Hodgkin lymphoma. The germline V gene has CDR1 SEHNR and CDR2 FQNEAQ (reference sequence). V was cut by 5 bases and J by 4 bases, with 11 bases left in between. The CDR3 consists of 13 residues. TCRdb's copy holds only in-frame clones and misses some; the assay was immunoSEQ multiplex PCR. The sample shows about 31,000 clones, over 75% of them seen only once. The patients all showed relapse after autologous stem cell transplantation, while their brentuximab vedotin exposure varied. Magnetic negative selection was used to purify CD4+ T cells from PBMCs that had been thawed.

This chain links TRBV7-9 with TRBJ1-2; D is ambiguous. This TCR came from a human donor with classical Hodgkin lymphoma. The specimen was CD4+ T cells from blood, collected at baseline. The CDR3: CASSPDTIYGYTF. The CDR3 DNA follows: TGTGCCAGCAGCCCAGACACGATCTATGGCTACACCTTC.